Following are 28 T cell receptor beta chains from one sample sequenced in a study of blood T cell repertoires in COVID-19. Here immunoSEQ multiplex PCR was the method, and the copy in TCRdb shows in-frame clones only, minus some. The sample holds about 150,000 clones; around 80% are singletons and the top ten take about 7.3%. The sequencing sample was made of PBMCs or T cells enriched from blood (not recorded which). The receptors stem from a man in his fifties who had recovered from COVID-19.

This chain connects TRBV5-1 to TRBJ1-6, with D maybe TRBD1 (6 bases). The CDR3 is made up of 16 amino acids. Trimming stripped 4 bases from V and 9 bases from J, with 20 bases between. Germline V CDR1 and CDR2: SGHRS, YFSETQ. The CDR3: CASSRTDGQGTSPLHF. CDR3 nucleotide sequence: TGCGCCAGCAGCCGAACAGATGGGCAGGGGACTTCACCCCTCCACTTT.

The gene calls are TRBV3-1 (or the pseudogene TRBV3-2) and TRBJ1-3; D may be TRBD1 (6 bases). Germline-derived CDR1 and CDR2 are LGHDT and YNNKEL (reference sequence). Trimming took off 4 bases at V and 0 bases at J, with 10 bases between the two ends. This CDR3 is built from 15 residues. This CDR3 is CASSRQDYSGNTIYF. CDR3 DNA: TGTGCCAGCAGCCGACAGGATTACTCTGGAAACACCATATATTTT.

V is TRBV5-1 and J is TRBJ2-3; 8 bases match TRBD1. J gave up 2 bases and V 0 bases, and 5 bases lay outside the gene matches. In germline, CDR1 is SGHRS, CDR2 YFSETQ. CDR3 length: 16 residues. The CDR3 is CASSLALTGVTDTQYF. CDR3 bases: TGCGCCAGCAGCTTGGCCCTGACAGGGGTCACAGATACGCAGTATTTT.

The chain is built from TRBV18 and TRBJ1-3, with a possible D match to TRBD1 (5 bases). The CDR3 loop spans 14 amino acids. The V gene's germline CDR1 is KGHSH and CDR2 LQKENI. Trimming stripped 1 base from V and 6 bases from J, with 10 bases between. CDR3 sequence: CASSPQSGLNTIYF. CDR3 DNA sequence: TGTGCCAGCTCACCACAATCAGGGTTAAACACCATATATTTT.

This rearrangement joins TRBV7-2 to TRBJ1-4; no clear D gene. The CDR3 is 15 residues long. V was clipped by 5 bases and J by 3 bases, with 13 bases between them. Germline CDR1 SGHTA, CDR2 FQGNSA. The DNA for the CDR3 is TGTGCCAGCAGCCCGAGAGTGGTTTCTAATGAAAAACTGTTTTTT. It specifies CASSPRVVSNEKLFF. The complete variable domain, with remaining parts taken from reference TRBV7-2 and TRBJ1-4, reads GAGVSQSPSNKVTEKGKDVELRCDPISGHTALYWYRQSLGQGLEFLIYFQGNSAPDKSGLPSDRFSAERTGGSVSTLTIQRTQQEDSAVYLCASSPRVVSNEKLFFGSGTQLSVL.

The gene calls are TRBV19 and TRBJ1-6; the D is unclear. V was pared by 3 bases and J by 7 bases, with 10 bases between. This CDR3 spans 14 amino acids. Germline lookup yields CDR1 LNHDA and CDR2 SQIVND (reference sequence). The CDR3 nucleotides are TGTGCCAGTAGTATGGTCCGAGGGAATTCACCCCTCCACTTT. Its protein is CASSMVRGNSPLHF.

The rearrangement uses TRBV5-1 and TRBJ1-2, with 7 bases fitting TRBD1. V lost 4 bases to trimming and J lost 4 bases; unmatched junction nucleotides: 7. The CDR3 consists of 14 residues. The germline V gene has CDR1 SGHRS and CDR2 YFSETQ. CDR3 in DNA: TGCGCCAGCAGCCCCGAGGGGGCATCCTATGGCTACACCTTC. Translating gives CASSPEGASYGYTF.

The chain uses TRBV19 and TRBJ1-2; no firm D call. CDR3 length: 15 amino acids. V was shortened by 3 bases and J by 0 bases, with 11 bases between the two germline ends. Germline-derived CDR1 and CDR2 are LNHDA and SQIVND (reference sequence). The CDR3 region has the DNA TGTGCCAGTAGTATCGCACGGAGAGCTAACTATGGCTACACCTTC. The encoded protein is CASSIARRANYGYTF.

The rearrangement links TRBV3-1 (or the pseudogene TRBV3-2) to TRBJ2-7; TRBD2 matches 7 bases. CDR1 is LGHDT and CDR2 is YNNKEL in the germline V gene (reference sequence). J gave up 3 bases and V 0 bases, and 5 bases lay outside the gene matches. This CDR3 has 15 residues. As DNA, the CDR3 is TGTGCCAGCAGCCAAGAGGGGAGGGCTGGCTACGAGCAGTACTTC. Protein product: CASSQEGRAGYEQYF.

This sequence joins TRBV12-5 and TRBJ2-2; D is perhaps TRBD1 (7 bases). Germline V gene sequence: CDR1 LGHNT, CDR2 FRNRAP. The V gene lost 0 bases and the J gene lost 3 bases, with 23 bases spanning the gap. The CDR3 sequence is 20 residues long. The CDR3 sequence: CASGLVRWEAAGGYTGELFF. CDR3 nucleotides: TGTGCTAGTGGTTTGGTACGGTGGGAAGCGGCAGGGGGGTACACCGGGGAGCTGTTTTTT.

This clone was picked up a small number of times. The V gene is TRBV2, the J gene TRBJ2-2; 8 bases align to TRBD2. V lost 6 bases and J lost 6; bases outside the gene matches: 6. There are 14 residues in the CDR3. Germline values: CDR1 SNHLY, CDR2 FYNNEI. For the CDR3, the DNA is TGTGCCAGCAGGGGCGGGGGGCTATCCGGGGAGCTGTTTTTT. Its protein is CASRGGGLSGELFF. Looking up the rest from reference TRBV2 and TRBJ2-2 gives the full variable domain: EPEVTQTPSHQVTQMGQEVILRCVPISNHLYFYWYRQILGQKVEFLVSFYNNEISEKSEIFDDQFSVERPDGSNFTLKIRSTKLEDSAMYFCASRGGGLSGELFFGEGSRLTVL.

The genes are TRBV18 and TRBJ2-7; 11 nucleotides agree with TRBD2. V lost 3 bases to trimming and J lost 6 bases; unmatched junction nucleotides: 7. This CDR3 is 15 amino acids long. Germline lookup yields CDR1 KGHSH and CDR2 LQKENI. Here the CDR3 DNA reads TGTGCCAGCTCACCGTCGACTAGCGGGGTTACCGAGCAGTACTTC. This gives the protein CASSPSTSGVTEQYF.

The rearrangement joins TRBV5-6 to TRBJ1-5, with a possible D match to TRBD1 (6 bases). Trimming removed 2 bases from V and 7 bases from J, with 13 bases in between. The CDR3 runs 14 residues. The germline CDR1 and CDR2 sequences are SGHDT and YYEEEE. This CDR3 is CASSFRGGRQPQHF. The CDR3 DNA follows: TGTGCCAGCAGCTTTCGGGGGGGCCGACAGCCCCAGCATTTT.

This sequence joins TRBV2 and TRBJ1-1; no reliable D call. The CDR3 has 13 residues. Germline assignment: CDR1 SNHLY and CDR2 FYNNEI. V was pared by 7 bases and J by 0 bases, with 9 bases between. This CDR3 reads CASIEQMNTEAFF. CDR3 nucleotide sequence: TGTGCCAGCATCGAACAGATGAACACTGAAGCTTTCTTT.

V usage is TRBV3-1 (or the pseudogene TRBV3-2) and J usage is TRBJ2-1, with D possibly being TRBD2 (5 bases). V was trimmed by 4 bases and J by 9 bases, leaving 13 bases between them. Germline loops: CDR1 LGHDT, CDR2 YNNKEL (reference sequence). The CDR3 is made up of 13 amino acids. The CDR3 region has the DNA TGTGCCAGCAGCCCCCGGGGAACGGGTGAGCAGTTCTTC. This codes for CASSPRGTGEQFF.

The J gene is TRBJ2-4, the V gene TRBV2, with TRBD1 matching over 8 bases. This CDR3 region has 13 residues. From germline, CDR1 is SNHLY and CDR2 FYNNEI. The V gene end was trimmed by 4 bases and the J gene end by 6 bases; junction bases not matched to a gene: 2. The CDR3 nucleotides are TGTGCCAGCAGTGCAGGGGGCCTAAACATTCAGTACTTC. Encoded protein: CASSAGGLNIQYF.

The CDR3 region is CATSRDIPLTGNTGELFF. The CDR3 region has the DNA TGTGCCACCAGCAGAGATATCCCTCTTACAGGGAACACCGGGGAGCTGTTTTTT. The V call is TRBV15, the J call TRBJ2-2; maybe TRBD1 (5 bases). The V end lost 0 bases, the J end lost 1 base, and 15 bases lay between the germline ends. CDR3 length equals 18 residues. CDR1 is LNHNV and CDR2 is YYDKDF in the germline V gene (reference sequence).

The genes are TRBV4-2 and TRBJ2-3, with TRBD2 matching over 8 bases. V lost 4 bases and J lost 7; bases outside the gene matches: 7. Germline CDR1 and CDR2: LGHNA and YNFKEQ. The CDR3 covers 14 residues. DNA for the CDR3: TGTGCCAGCAGCCCCCAAGCGGGGGAGAATACGCAGTATTTT. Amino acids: CASSPQAGENTQYF.

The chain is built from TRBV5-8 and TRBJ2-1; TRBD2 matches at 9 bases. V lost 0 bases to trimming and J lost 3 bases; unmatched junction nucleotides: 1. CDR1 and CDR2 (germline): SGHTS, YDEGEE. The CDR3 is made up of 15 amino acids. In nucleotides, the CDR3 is TGTGCCAGCAGCTTGGGCGGGGGGGGCTACAATGAGCAGTTCTTC. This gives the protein CASSLGGGGYNEQFF.

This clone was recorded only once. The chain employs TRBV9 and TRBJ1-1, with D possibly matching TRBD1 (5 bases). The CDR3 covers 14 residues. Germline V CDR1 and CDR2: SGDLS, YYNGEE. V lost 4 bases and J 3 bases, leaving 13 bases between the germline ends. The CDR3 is CASSTGGEDTEAFF. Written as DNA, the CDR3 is TGTGCCAGCAGCACCGGAGGGGAGGACACTGAAGCTTTCTTT.

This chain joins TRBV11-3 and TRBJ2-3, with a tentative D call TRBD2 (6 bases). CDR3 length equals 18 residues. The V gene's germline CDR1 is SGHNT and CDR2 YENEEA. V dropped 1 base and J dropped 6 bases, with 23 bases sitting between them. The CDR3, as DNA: TGTGCCAGCAGCTTAGCTTTTGGAACCGGGGGACGTAGGGATACGCAGTATTTT. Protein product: CASSLAFGTGGRRDTQYF. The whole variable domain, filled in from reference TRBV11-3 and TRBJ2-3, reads EAGVVQSPRYKIIEKKQPVAFWCNPISGHNTLYWYLQNLGQGPELLIRYENEEAVDDSQLPKDRFSAERLKGVDSTLKIQPAELGDSAVYLCASSLAFGTGGRRDTQYFGPGTRLTVL.

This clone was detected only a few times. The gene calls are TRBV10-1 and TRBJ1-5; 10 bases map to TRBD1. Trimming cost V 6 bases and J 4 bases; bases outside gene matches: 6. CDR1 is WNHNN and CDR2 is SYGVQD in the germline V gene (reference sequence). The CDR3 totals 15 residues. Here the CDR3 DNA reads TGCGCCAGCAGCGCAGGACAGGGGGGGAATCAGCCCCAGCATTTT. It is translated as CASSAGQGGNQPQHF.

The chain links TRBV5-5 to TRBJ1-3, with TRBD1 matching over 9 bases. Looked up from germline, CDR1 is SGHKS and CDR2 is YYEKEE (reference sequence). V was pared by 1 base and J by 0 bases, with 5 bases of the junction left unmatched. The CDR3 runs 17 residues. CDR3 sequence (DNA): TGTGCCAGCAGCTTGCTACAGGGGGCGAGCTCTGGAAACACCATATATTTT. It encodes CASSLLQGASSGNTIYF.

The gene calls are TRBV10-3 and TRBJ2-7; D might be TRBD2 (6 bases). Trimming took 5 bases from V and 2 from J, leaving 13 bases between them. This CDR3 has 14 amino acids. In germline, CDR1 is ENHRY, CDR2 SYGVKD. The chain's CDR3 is CAISSGGTTYEQYF. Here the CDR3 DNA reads TGTGCCATCAGTTCTGGAGGGACCACCTACGAGCAGTACTTC.

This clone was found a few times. The CDR3 DNA is TGTGCCAGCAGCTATACTAGCGGGGGGGCGAATGAGCAGTTCTTC. Residues: CASSYTSGGANEQFF. V usage is TRBV11-2 and J usage is TRBJ2-1; 13 nucleotides agree with TRBD2. J gave up 7 bases and V 4 bases, and 4 bases lay outside the gene matches. The CDR3 runs to 15 residues. Germline V CDR1 and CDR2: SGHAT, FQNNGV.

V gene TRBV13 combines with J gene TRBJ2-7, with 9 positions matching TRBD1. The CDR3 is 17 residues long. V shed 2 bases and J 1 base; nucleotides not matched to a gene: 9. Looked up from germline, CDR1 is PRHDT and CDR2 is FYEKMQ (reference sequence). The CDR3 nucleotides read TGTGCCAGCAGCTTAAAGGCAAGGACAGGGGTTTCCTACGAGCAGTACTTC. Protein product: CASSLKARTGVSYEQYF.

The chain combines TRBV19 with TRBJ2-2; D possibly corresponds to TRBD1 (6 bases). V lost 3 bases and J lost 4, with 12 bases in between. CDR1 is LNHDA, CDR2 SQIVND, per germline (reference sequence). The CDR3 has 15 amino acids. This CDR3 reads CASSISRTVTGELFF. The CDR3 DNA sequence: TGTGCCAGTAGTATTTCCCGGACAGTCACCGGGGAGCTGTTTTTT.

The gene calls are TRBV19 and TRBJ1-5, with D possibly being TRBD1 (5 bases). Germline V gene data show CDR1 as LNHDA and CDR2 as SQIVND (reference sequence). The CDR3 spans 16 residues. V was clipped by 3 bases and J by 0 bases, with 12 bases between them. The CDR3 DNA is TGTGCCAGTAGTATGAGTGGGGGGTTTAGCAATCAGCCCCAGCATTTT. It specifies CASSMSGGFSNQPQHF.